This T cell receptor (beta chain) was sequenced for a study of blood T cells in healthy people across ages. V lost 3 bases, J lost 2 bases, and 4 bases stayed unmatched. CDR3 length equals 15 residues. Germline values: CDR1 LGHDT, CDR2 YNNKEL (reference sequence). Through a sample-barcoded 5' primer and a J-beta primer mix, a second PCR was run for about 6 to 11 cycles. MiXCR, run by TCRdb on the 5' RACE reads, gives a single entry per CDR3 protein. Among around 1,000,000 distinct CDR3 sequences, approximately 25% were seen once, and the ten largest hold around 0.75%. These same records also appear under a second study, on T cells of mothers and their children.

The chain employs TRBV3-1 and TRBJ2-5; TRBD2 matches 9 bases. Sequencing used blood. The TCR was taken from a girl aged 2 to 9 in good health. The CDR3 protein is CASSQSSGVQETQYF. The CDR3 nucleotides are TGTGCCAGCAGCCAGTCTAGCGGGGTTCAAGAGACCCAGTACTTC.